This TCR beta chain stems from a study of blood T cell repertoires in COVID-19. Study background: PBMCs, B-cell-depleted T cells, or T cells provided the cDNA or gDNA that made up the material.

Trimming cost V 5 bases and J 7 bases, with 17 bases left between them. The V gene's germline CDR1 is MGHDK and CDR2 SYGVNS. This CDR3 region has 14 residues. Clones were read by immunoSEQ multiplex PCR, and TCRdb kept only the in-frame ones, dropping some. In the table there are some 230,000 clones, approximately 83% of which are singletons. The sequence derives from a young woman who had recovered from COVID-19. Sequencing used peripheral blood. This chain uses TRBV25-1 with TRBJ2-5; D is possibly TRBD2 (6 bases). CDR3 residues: CASSKPGSEGTQYF. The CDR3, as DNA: TGTGCCAGCAGTAAGCCCGGGAGCGAAGGGACCCAGTACTTC.